One and the same sample provided the 24 T cell receptor beta chains below, sequenced in a study of identical twins. TCRdb ran MiXCR on the 5' RACE reads and lists one entry per CDR3 protein. The sample yields around 1.7 million distinct CDR3 sequences, 25% to 35% seen once. The sequenced sample was cord blood. All receptors come from a newborn girl in good health.

The chain links TRBV12-3 or TRBV12-4 to TRBJ2-1; the match to TRBD2 covers 13 bases. The DNA end is a closer match to TRBJ2-7, so the J assignment may be wrong. The CDR3 is 17 amino acids. The CDR3 region has the DNA TGTGCCAGCAGTCTCGCGATTACTAGCGGGAGGGACAATGAGCAGTACTTC. Translating gives CASSLAITSGRDNEQYF.

This clonotype was seen only a few times. This chain uses TRBV7-9 with TRBJ2-7, with TRBD2 matching 8 bases. V lost 3 bases, J lost 3 bases, and 10 bases stayed unmatched. Germline values: CDR1 SEHNR, CDR2 FQNEAQ (reference sequence). CDR3 size: 16 residues. The DNA for the CDR3 is TGTGCCAGCAGCTTTTTCGGGGGGGGCGACCTCTACGAGCAGTACTTC. It encodes CASSFFGGGDLYEQYF.

This clonotype occurred a few times. One junction end does not reproduce the germline sequence, and a read error may be involved. The chain has TRBV24-1 and TRBJ2-1, with D perhaps matching TRBD1 (6 bases). The CDR3 consists of 15 residues. Germline CDR1 is KGHDR and CDR2 is SFDVKD. CDR3 coding DNA: TGTGCCACCAGTGATCCACCCGTAGGGGACAACGAGCAGTTCTTC. Its protein is CATSDPPVGDNEQFF.

The chain joins TRBV3-1 to TRBJ2-7, with D possibly matching TRBD2 (6 bases). V lost 6 bases and J 0 bases, leaving 15 bases between the germline ends. The CDR3 has 15 amino acids. Germline V gene data show CDR1 as LGHDT and CDR2 as YNNKEL (reference sequence). CDR3 coding DNA: TGTGCCAGCAGATCCGGGACTTCCCACTCCTACGAGCAGTACTTC. It yields the protein CASRSGTSHSYEQYF.

The V gene is TRBV20-1, the J gene TRBJ2-7; 10 positions match TRBD2. The CDR3 contains 17 residues. With 1 base clipped from V and 1 base from J, the junction kept 10 bases outside the gene matches. The germline gives CDR1 DFQATT, CDR2 SNEGSKA (reference sequence). CDR3 region: CSARVRSGRVRSYEQYF. In DNA form, the CDR3 reads TGCAGTGCTAGAGTGCGCAGCGGGAGGGTTCGTTCCTACGAGCAGTACTTC.

The chain uses TRBV25-1 and TRBJ1-2, with D possibly matching TRBD1 (5 bases). V gave up 1 base and J gave up 8 bases, with 8 bases separating them. The CDR3 is made up of 12 amino acids. Germline V gene lookup returns CDR1 MGHDK and CDR2 SYGVNS. The CDR3 region has the DNA TGTGCCAGCAGTGAATGGCAGGGCGGCTACACCTTC. Protein: CASSEWQGGYTF.

In its sample, this clonotype was seen a few times. The rearrangement links TRBV3-1 to TRBJ2-2; TRBD2 agrees at 13 bases. V gave up 5 bases and J gave up 9 bases; unmatched junction bases: 6. CDR1 LGHDT and CDR2 YNNKEL come from the germline V gene (reference sequence). The CDR3 contains 15 residues. The CDR3 loop reads CASSETSGGARELFF. For the CDR3, the DNA is TGTGCCAGCAGCGAAACTAGCGGGGGGGCCAGGGAGCTGTTTTTT.

This chain uses TRBV28 with TRBJ1-4; 8 bases map to TRBD1. Germline V CDR1 and CDR2: MDHEN, SYDVKM. The CDR3 runs 14 residues. Trimming cost V 4 bases and J 5 bases; bases outside gene matches: 3. In nucleotides, the CDR3 is TGTGCCAGCAGTTCGGGACAGGCCAATGAAAAACTGTTTTTT. It is translated as CASSSGQANEKLFF.

This sequence joins TRBV7-2 and TRBJ1-1, with D tentatively TRBD1 (5 bases). The germline V gene encodes CDR1 SGHTA and CDR2 FQGNSA. V shed 4 bases and J shed 2 bases, with 14 bases lying between them. The CDR3 consists of 15 residues. The CDR3 coding sequence is TGTGCCAGCAGCTCTTATACAGGAATTAACACTGAAGCTTTCTTT. Translation: CASSSYTGINTEAFF.

This clonotype came up a few times. A much larger clone is a single base away; this may be a read error. The rearrangement joins TRBV29-1 to TRBJ2-7; possible D gene TRBD1, 5 bases. The CDR3 runs 10 residues. Deletions cut 4 bases from V and 7 bases from J, with 8 bases between. The germline gives CDR1 SQVTM, CDR2 ANQGSEA. CDR3 region: CSVADNEQYF. The CDR3 nucleotides are TGCAGCGTTGCGGACAATGAGCAGTACTTC.

As to this clonotype: An end of the junction differs from the germline gene, which may be a read error. The J gene is TRBJ2-1, the V gene TRBV3-1, with D maybe TRBD2 (7 bases). In germline, CDR1 is LGHDT, CDR2 YNNKEL (reference sequence). This CDR3 is 16 amino acids long. The CDR3 spells CASSLFPSGTYNGQFF. DNA for the CDR3: TGTGCCAGCAGCCTCTTTCCCAGCGGGACATACAATGGGCAGTTCTTC.

This clonotype was seen many times. The V and J genes are TRBV4-2 and TRBJ2-7; no reliable D call. Germline V gives CDR1 LGHNA, CDR2 YNFKEQ. Trimming removed 0 bases at V and 2 bases at J, with 5 bases between. The CDR3 length is 13 residues. In DNA form, the CDR3 reads TGTGCCAGCAGCCAAGATTTGACCTACGAGCAGTACTTC. This encodes CASSQDLTYEQYF.

The chain carries TRBV3-1 and TRBJ2-1, with no clear D. V was cut by 5 bases and J by 0 bases, with 14 bases left in between. Germline CDR1 and CDR2: LGHDT and YNNKEL (reference sequence). CDR3 length equals 16 residues. This CDR3 reads CASSSHLQSSYNEQFF. Here the CDR3 DNA reads TGTGCCAGCAGCTCCCATCTCCAGAGCTCCTACAATGAGCAGTTCTTC.

This clonotype was counted between two and nine times. The J gene is TRBJ2-1, the V gene TRBV19, with D maybe TRBD1 (6 bases). The germline CDR1 and CDR2 sequences are LNHDA and SQIVND (reference sequence). The CDR3 length is 17 residues. The ends were cut back, 5 bases at V and 5 bases at J, with 22 bases in the middle. CDR3 in amino acids: CASSVQGTLSTHNEQFF. CDR3 sequence (DNA): TGTGCCAGTAGTGTACAGGGAACACTCAGCACACACAATGAGCAGTTCTTC. The full variable domain, completed using reference TRBV19 and TRBJ2-1, is DGGITQSPKYLFRKEGQNVTLSCEQNLNHDAMYWYRQDPGQGLRLIYYSQIVNDFQKGDIAEGYSVSREKKESFPLTVTSAQKNPTAFYLCASSVQGTLSTHNEQFFGPGTRLTVL.

The V gene is TRBV10-3, the J gene TRBJ1-1; D is undetermined. Trimming took 5 bases from V and 1 from J, leaving 8 bases between them. The CDR3 is 13 residues long. Germline V gene sequence: CDR1 ENHRY, CDR2 SYGVKD. Here the CDR3 DNA reads TGTGCCATCAGTCGTCAGGAGAACACTGAAGCTTTCTTT. Its protein is CAISRQENTEAFF.

The chain carries TRBV7-2 and TRBJ2-1, with 9 bases that match TRBD2. The V segment lost 4 bases and the J segment 0 bases; nucleotides outside the gene matches: 7. The CDR3 covers 17 residues. Looked up from germline, CDR1 is SGHTA and CDR2 is FQGNSA. CDR3 protein: CASSSGTSRSSYNEQFF. Written as DNA, the CDR3 is TGTGCCAGCAGCTCCGGGACTAGCCGGAGCTCCTACAATGAGCAGTTCTTC.

This clonotype was detected only a few times. The CDR3 sequence is CASSDGLGIYEQYF. Here the CDR3 DNA reads TGTGCCAGCAGTGACGGACTAGGGATCTACGAGCAGTACTTC. The V call is TRBV12-3 or TRBV12-4, the J call TRBJ2-7, with 7 bases fitting TRBD2. V lost 5 bases to trimming and J lost 3 bases; unmatched junction nucleotides: 7. The CDR3 sequence is 14 residues long.

This chain connects TRBV20-1 to TRBJ2-5, with D unclear. The J call is in doubt because the DNA end fits TRBJ2-7 better. Per the germline V gene, CDR1 is DFQATT and CDR2 is SNEGSKA (reference sequence). This CDR3 comprises 14 residues. The CDR3 is CSARAPGRMGEQYF. DNA of the CDR3: TGCAGTGCTAGAGCCCCAGGTCGTATGGGCGAGCAGTACTTC.

This clonotype was seen a few times. This chain connects TRBV29-1 to TRBJ2-2; D might be TRBD1 (5 bases). The germline gives CDR1 SQVTM, CDR2 ANQGSEA. The V gene lost 4 bases and the J gene lost 4 bases, with 10 bases spanning the gap. This CDR3 spans 13 amino acids. The CDR3 DNA reads TGCAGCGTTGCTGGACACCCCACCGGGGAGCTGTTTTTT. Amino acids: CSVAGHPTGELFF.

The chain couples TRBV12-3 or TRBV12-4 to TRBJ1-2; 8 positions agree with TRBD1. The CDR3 sequence is 16 residues long. With V trimmed by 5 bases and J by 6 bases, 14 bases remained unmatched. As DNA, the CDR3 is TGTGCCAGCAGTCCCTACGGGACAGGCCCTTGGGATGGCTACACCTTC. Its protein product is CASSPYGTGPWDGYTF.

This clonotype has a handful of counts. DNA of the CDR3: TGTGCCAGCAGCCGGGACGATTACTATGGCTACACCTTC. Protein: CASSRDDYYGYTF. V usage is TRBV14 and J usage is TRBJ1-2; TRBD1 is a possible D gene (5 bases). V lost 4 bases and J lost 3, with 9 bases in between. Germline CDR1 reads SGHDN; CDR2 reads FVKESK. The CDR3 sequence is 13 residues long.

There are a few counts of this clonotype. This chain links TRBV4-2 with TRBJ2-1; TRBD2 agrees at 14 bases. The ends lost 0 bases at V and 6 bases at J; junction bases unmatched: 7. This CDR3 has 18 residues. In germline, CDR1 is LGHNA, CDR2 YNFKEQ. DNA of the CDR3: TGTGCCAGCAGCCAAGACCCCCGGACTAGCGGGAGGAGCAATGAGCAGTTCTTC. Encoded protein: CASSQDPRTSGRSNEQFF.

The V gene is TRBV7-2, the J gene TRBJ1-5; D call uncertain. The CDR3 has 13 residues. The germline V gene encodes CDR1 SGHTA and CDR2 FQGNSA. V gave up 2 bases and J gave up 5 bases, with 7 bases separating them. Written as DNA, the CDR3 is TGTGCCAGCAGCTTAACGGATCATCAGCCCCAGCATTTT. Encoded protein: CASSLTDHQPQHF.

The chain couples TRBV27 to TRBJ1-2; no reliable D call. V lost 5 bases and J lost 4, with 11 bases in between. The CDR3 runs 13 residues. Germline V lookup: CDR1 MNHEY, CDR2 SMNVEV (reference sequence). The CDR3 sequence is CASSGPGSYGYTF. For the CDR3, the DNA is TGTGCCAGCAGTGGGCCGGGATCCTATGGCTACACCTTC.